The sequence of this T cell receptor beta chain was determined in a study of T cells in tumors after PD-1 blockade. Study summary: Excluded were patients with checkpoint blockade, immunosuppressants, or radiotherapy or other anti-cancer therapy within 4 weeks. During anti-PD-1 treatment, some patients continued daily vismodegib 150 mg. On average, peripheral blood gave approximately 120,000 TCR templates and under 40,000 unique clonotypes.

As concerns this clone: The target antigen is unknown.

Study-level points and caveats: Blood contained approximately 41% of the tumor's TCR clonotypes.

Sequencing was performed with immunoSEQ multiplex PCR; in TCRdb, only in-frame clones are kept and a portion is missing. The data hold 45,000 to 50,000 clones, with around 80% observed a single time. J lost 4 bases, V lost 8 bases, and 8 bases had no gene match. The CDR3 length is 14 residues. Germline CDR1 LNHDA, CDR2 SQIVND (reference sequence). The sequences come from PBMCs, collected before anti-PD-1 therapy. The sequence came from a human donor with advanced basal cell or squamous cell carcinoma (not recorded which). V is TRBV19 and J is TRBJ1-3, with 7 bases lining up with TRBD1. The CDR3, as DNA: TGTGCCAGTGACACAGGGGATGCCGGAAACACCATATATTTT. This translates into CASDTGDAGNTIYF.